The clone carrying this TCR beta chain was counted only a few times. The antigen is not known. These data originate in a study of T cells in localized non-small cell lung cancer. There are 14 residues in the CDR3. Germline assignment: CDR1 MGHRA and CDR2 YSYEKL. Trimming removed 1 base at V and 7 bases at J, with 8 bases between. Study results and caveats: Exceeding tumor, uninvolved adjacent lung had the highest T cell clonality. A denser population of T cells in blood accompanied longer overall survival.

The data were produced by immunoSEQ multiplex PCR, yet TCRdb's version contains in-frame clones alone and is incomplete. The table records thousands of clones, around 26% of them present only once. V is TRBV4-1 and J is TRBJ1-6; D unclear. Material: lung tumor tissue, obtained before any cancer treatment. This TCR came from a female donor aged 60 or older with stage I lung adenocarcinoma. CDR3 sequence reads: CASSQGAGNSPLHF. The CDR3 DNA reads TGCGCCAGCAGCCAAGGGGCTGGCAATTCACCCCTCCACTTT.